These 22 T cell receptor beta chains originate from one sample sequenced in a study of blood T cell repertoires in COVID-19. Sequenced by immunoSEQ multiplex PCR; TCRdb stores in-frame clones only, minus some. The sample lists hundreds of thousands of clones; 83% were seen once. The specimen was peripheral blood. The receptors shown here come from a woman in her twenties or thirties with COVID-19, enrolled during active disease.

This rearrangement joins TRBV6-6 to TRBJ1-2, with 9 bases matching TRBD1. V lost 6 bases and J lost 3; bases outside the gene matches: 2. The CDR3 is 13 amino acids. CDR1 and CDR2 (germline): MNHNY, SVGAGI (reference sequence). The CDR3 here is CASRGDRDYGYTF. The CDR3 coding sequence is TGTGCCAGCAGGGGGGACAGGGACTATGGCTACACCTTC.

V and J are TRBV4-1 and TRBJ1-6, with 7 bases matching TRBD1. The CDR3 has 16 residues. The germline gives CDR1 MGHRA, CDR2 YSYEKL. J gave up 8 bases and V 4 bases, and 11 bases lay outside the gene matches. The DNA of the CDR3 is TGCGCCAGCAGCCGCTTACCTGGGACAGTGGATTCACCCCTCCACTTT. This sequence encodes CASSRLPGTVDSPLHF.

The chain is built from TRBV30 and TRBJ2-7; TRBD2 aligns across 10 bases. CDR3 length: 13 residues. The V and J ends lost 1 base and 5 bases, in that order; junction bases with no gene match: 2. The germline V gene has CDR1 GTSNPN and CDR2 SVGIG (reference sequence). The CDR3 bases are TGTGCCTGGAGTGCTCTAGCGGGGGACGAGCAGTACTTC. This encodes CAWSALAGDEQYF.

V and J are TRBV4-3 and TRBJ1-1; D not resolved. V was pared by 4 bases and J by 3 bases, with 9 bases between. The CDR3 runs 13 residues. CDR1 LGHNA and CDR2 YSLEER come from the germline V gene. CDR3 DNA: TGCGCCAGCAGCCCGAGCCTAGACACTGAAGCTTTCTTT. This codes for CASSPSLDTEAFF.

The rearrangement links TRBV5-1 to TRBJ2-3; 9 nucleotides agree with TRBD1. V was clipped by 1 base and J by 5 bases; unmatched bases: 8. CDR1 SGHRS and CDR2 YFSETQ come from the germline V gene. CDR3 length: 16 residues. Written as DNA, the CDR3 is TGCGCCAGCAGCTTGTCCCGGGACAGGGCGAAAGATACGCAGTATTTT. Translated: CASSLSRDRAKDTQYF.

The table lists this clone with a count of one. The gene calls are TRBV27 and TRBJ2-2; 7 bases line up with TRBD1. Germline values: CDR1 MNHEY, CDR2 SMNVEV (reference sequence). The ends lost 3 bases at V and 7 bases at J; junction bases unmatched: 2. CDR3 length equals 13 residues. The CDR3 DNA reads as TGTGCCAGCAGTTTCTGGACAGGCGGGGAGCTGTTTTTT. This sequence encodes CASSFWTGGELFF.

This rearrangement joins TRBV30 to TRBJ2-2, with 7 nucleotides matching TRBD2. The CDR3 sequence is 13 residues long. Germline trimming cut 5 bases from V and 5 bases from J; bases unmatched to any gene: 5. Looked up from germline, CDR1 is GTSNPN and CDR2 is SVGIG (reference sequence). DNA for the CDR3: TGTGCCTGGCAGCGACTAGCAACCGGGGAGCTGTTTTTT. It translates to CAWQRLATGELFF.

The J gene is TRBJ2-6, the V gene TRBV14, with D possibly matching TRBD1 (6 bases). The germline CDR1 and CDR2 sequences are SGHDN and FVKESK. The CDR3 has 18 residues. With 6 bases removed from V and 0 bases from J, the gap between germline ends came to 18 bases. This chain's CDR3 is CASRRTGTTISGANVLTF. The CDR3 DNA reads TGTGCCAGCAGGCGAACCGGGACAACGATCTCTGGGGCCAACGTCCTGACTTTC.

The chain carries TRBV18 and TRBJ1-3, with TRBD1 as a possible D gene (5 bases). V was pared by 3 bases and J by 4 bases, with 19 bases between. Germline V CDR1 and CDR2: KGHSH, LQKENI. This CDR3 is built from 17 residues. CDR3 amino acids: CASSPSVGARNGNTIYF. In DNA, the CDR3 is TGTGCCAGCTCACCTTCCGTAGGGGCCAGGAACGGAAACACCATATATTTT.

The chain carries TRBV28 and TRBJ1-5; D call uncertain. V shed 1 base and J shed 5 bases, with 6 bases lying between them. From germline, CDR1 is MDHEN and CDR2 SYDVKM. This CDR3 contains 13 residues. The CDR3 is CASSLYTDQPQHF. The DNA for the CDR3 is TGTGCCAGCAGTTTATACACCGATCAGCCCCAGCATTTT.

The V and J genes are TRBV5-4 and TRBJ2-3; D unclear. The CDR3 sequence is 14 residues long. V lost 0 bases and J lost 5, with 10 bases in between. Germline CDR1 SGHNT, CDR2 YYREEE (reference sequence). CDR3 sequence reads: CASSLAQSGDTQYF. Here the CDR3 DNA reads TGTGCCAGCAGCTTGGCCCAGTCGGGAGATACGCAGTATTTT.

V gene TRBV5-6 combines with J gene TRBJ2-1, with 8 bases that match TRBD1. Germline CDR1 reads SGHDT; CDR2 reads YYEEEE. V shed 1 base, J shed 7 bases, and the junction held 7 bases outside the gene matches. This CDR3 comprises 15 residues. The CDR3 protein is CASSLLQGAKNEQFF. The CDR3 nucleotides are TGTGCCAGCAGCTTGCTGCAGGGGGCGAAGAATGAGCAGTTCTTC.

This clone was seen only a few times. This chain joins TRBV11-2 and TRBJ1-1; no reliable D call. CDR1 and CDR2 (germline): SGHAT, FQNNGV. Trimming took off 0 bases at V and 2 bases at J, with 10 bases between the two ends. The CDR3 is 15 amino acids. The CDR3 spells CASSLDSDGNTEAFF. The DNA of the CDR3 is TGTGCCAGCAGCTTAGATAGCGACGGAAACACTGAAGCTTTCTTT.

The DNA for the CDR3 is TGTGCCAGCAGTGACAATTCTGGAGGGACCGAGCAGTACTTC. Its translation is CASSDNSGGTEQYF. The chain is built from TRBV6-4 and TRBJ2-7, with D possibly matching TRBD2 (6 bases). Deletions cut 2 bases from V and 6 bases from J, with 14 bases between. Germline CDR1 and CDR2: MRHNA and SNTAGT. The CDR3 has 14 residues.

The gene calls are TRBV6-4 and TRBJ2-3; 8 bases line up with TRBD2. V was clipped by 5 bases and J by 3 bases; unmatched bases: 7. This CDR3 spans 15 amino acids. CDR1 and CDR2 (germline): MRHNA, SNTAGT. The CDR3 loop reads CASSPGLGATDTQYF. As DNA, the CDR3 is TGTGCCAGCAGTCCGGGACTAGGGGCGACAGATACGCAGTATTTT.

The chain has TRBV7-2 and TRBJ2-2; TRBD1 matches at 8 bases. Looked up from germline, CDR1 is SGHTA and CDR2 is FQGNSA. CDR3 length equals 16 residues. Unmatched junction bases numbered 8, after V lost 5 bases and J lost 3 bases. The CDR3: CASSPWETGDTGELFF. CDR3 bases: TGTGCCAGCAGCCCCTGGGAGACAGGGGACACCGGGGAGCTGTTTTTT.

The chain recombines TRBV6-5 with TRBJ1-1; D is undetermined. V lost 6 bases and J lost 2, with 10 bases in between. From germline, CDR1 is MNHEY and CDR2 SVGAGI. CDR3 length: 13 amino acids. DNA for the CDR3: TGTGCCAGCAGAACGAAGAGTAACACTGAAGCTTTCTTT. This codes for CASRTKSNTEAFF.

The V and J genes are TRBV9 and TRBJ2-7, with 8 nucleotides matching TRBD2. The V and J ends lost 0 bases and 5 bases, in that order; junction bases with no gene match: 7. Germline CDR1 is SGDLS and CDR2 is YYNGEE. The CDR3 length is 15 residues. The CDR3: CASSVAVAGLHEQYF. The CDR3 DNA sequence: TGTGCCAGCAGCGTAGCGGTAGCGGGGTTGCACGAGCAGTACTTC.

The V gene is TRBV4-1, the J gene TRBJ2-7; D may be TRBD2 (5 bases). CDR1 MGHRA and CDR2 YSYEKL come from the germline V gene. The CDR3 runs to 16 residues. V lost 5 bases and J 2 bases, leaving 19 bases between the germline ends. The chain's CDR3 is CASSNMMSGGTYEQYF. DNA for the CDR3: TGCGCCAGCAGCAACATGATGAGCGGCGGAACCTACGAGCAGTACTTC.

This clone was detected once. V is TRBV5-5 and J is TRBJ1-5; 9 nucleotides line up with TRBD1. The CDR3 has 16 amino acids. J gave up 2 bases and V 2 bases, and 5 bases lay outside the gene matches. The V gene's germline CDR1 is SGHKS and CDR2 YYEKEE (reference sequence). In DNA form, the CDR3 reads TGTGCCAGCAGCTTAACAGGGGGCGGGGGCAATCAGCCCCAGCATTTT. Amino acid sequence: CASSLTGGGGNQPQHF.

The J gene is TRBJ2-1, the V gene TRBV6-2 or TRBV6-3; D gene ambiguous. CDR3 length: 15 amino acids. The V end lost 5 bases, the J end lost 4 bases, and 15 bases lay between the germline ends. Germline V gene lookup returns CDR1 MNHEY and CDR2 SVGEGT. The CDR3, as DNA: TGTGCCAGCAGTCTGCCGAGGCGGTTTTACAATGAGCAGTTCTTC. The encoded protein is CASSLPRRFYNEQFF.

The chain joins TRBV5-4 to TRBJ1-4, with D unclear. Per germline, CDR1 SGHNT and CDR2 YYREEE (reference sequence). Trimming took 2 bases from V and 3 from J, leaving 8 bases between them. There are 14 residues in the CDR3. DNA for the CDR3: TGTGCCAGCAGCTTTGGGGAGCCTAATGAAAAACTGTTTTTT. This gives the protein CASSFGEPNEKLFF.